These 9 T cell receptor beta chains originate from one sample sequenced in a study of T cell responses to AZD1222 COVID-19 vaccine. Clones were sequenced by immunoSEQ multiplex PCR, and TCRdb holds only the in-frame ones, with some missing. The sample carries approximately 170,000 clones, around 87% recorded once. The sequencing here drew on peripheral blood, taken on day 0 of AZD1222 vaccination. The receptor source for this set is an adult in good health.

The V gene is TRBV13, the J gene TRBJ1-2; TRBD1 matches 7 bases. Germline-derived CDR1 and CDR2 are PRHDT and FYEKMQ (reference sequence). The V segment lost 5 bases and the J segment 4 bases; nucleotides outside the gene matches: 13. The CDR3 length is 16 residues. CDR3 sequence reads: CASSRRTGTDSYGYTF. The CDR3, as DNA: TGTGCCAGCAGCCGAAGGACAGGAACGGATTCCTATGGCTACACCTTC. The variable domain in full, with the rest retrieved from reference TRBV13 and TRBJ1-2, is AAGVIQSPRHLIKEKRETATLKCYPIPRHDTVYWYQQGPGQDPQFLISFYEKMQSDKGSIPDRFSAQQFSDYHSELNMSSLELGDSALYFCASSRRTGTDSYGYTFGSGTRLTVV.

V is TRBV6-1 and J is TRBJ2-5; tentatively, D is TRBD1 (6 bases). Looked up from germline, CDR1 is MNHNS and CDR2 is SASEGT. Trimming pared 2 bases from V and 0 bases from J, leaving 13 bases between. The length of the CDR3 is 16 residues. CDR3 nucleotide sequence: TGTGCCAGCAGTGAATACTCGACAGGCAACCAAGAGACCCAGTACTTC. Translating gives CASSEYSTGNQETQYF.

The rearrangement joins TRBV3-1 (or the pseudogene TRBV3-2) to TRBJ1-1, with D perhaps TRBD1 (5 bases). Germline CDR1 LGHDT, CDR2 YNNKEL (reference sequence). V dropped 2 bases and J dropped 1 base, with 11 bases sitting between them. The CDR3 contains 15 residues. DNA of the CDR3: TGTGCCAGCAGCCAAAGGGGAACAGGGAACACTGAAGCTTTCTTT. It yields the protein CASSQRGTGNTEAFF.

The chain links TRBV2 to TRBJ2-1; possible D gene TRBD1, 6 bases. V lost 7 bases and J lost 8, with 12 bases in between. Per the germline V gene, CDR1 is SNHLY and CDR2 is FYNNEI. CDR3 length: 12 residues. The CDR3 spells CASTAGAYEQFF. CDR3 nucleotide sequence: TGTGCCAGCACCGCAGGGGCGTATGAGCAGTTCTTC. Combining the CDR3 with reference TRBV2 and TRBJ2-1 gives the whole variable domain EPEVTQTPSHQVTQMGQEVILRCVPISNHLYFYWYRQILGQKVEFLVSFYNNEISEKSEIFDDQFSVERPDGSNFTLKIRSTKLEDSAMYFCASTAGAYEQFFGPGTRLTVL.

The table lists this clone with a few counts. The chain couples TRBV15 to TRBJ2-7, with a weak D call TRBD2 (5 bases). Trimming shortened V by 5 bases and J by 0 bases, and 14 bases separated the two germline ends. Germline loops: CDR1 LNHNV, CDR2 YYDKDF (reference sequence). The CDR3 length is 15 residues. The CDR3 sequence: CATSLYSGSSYEQYF. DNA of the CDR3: TGTGCCACCAGCCTCTACTCGGGGAGCTCCTACGAGCAGTACTTC.

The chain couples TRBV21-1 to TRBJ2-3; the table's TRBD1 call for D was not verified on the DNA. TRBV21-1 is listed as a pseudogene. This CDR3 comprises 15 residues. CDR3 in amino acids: CASGTGTGTTDTQYF. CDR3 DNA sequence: TGTGCCAGCGGCACCGGGACAGGGACCACAGATACGCAGTATTTT.

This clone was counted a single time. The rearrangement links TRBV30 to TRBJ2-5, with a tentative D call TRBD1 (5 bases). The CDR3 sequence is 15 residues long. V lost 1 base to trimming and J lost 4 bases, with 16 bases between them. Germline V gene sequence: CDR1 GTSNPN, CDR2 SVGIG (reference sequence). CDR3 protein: CAWSAPERGIETQYF. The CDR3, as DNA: TGTGCCTGGAGTGCCCCGGAAAGGGGAATAGAGACCCAGTACTTC.

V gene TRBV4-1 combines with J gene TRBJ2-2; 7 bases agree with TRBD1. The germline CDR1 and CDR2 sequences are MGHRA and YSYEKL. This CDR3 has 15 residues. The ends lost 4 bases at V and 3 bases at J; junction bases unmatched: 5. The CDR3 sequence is CASSRPDRDTGELFF. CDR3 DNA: TGCGCCAGCAGCCGACCAGACAGGGACACCGGGGAGCTGTTTTTT.

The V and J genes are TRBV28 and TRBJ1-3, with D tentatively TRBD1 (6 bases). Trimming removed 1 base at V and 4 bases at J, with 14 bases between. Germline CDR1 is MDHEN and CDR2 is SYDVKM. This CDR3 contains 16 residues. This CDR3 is CASSLLGGMSGNTIYF. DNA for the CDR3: TGTGCCAGCAGTTTATTAGGGGGTATGTCCGGAAACACCATATATTTT.